One and the same sample provided the 17 T cell receptor beta chains below, sequenced in a study of CD8+ T cells in alopecia areata. Extracted RNA was reverse transcribed, and the resulting cDNA served as sequencing template. Clones were sequenced by immunoSEQ multiplex PCR, and TCRdb holds only the in-frame ones, with some missing. The top ten clones hold around 1.5% of a sample with some 200,000 clones, under 60% of them seen once. Treatment specified: oral pan-JAK inhibitor, 5-10 mg twice daily. Specimen: CD4+ T cells sorted from blood, collected at week 4, from a patient treated with tofacitinib. The origin of the receptors is a human donor with alopecia areata.

Only a few counts were recorded for this clone. Other DNA sequences in the sample encode the same CDR3. V gene TRBV29-1 combines with J gene TRBJ2-7; D remains unclear. CDR1 SQVTM and CDR2 ANQGSEA come from the germline V gene. The CDR3 covers 12 residues. The ends were cut back, 4 bases at V and 2 bases at J, with 9 bases in the middle. The CDR3 sequence is CSVVGNAYEQYF. In DNA, the CDR3 is TGCAGCGTTGTGGGCAACGCCTACGAGCAGTACTTC.

The chain carries TRBV30 and TRBJ1-6, with 7 positions matching TRBD1. With 3 bases clipped from V and 9 bases from J, the junction kept 8 bases outside the gene matches. Per germline, CDR1 GTSNPN and CDR2 SVGIG (reference sequence). CDR3 length equals 14 residues. The CDR3 loop is CAWRVTGESSPLHF. CDR3 sequence (DNA): TGTGCCTGGAGGGTAACAGGGGAAAGTTCACCCCTCCACTTT.

The chain has TRBV5-6 and TRBJ2-7, with D tentatively TRBD1 (5 bases). Germline CDR1 is SGHDT and CDR2 is YYEEEE. The CDR3 runs to 12 residues. V was trimmed by 6 bases and J by 4 bases, leaving 11 bases between them. The CDR3 bases are TGTGCCAGCAACATGGGGCCGTACGAGCAGTACTTC. Translation: CASNMGPYEQYF.

The rearrangement links TRBV30 to TRBJ1-1; D possibly corresponds to TRBD1 (6 bases). Per the germline V gene, CDR1 is GTSNPN and CDR2 is SVGIG (reference sequence). V was clipped by 0 bases and J by 0 bases, with 8 bases between them. There are 14 residues in the CDR3. The CDR3: CAWSVQGMNTEAFF. The CDR3 DNA reads as TGTGCCTGGAGTGTTCAGGGGATGAACACTGAAGCTTTCTTT.

The chain combines TRBV29-1 with TRBJ2-3, with D possibly TRBD1 on 6 matching bases. CDR3 length: 13 residues. Germline CDR1 reads SQVTM; CDR2 reads ANQGSEA. V dropped 6 bases and J dropped 5 bases, with 15 bases sitting between them. The CDR3 nucleotides are TGCAGCGTGGACCAGGGGATGGGAGATACGCAGTATTTT. Amino acids: CSVDQGMGDTQYF.

The V gene is TRBV6-5, the J gene TRBJ1-5, with D maybe TRBD1 (6 bases). CDR3 size: 15 residues. Germline CDR1 and CDR2: MNHEY and SVGAGI. V was trimmed by 7 bases and J by 6 bases, leaving 19 bases between them. In nucleotides, the CDR3 is TGTGCCAGCAAAGCGACAGGTTATCTTAGTCAGCCCCAGCATTTT. Protein product: CASKATGYLSQPQHF.

J is TRBJ2-7 and V is TRBV25-1, with TRBD1 matching 7 bases. This CDR3 contains 14 residues. Losses at the gene ends were 3 bases for V and 2 bases for J; bases not matched to a gene: 4. Germline CDR1 reads MGHDK; CDR2 reads SYGVNS. As DNA, the CDR3 is TGTGCCAGCAGTGACGCGACAGGGCCCTACGAGCAGTACTTC. Translation: CASSDATGPYEQYF.

The V call is TRBV9, the J call TRBJ1-2; D not resolved. Germline lookup yields CDR1 SGDLS and CDR2 YYNGEE. Trimming left V 2 bases short and J 6 bases short, with 8 bases between. The CDR3 contains 12 residues. CDR3: CASSVSGNGYTF. The CDR3 DNA follows: TGTGCCAGCAGCGTGTCTGGGAATGGCTACACCTTC.

This clone occurred a few times. This chain joins TRBV5-7 and TRBJ1-2; maybe TRBD1 (6 bases). TRBV5-7 is known as an ORF, though its function is uncertain. This CDR3 spans 13 amino acids. V lost 0 bases to trimming and J lost 6 bases, with 9 bases between them. The CDR3 bases are TGTGCCAGCAGCTTGGGCAGGGGAGATGGCTACACCTTC. Translation: CASSLGRGDGYTF.

Ten or more counts support this clone. The chain couples TRBV7-3 to TRBJ2-2, with D unresolved. This CDR3 contains 12 residues. From germline, CDR1 is SGHTA and CDR2 FQGTGA. Trimming stripped 5 bases from V and 4 bases from J, with 5 bases between. CDR3 DNA: TGTGCCAGCAGCACCCGCACCGGGGAGCTGTTTTTT. It is translated as CASSTRTGELFF.

The CDR3 spells CASSVGDRASGNTIYF. DNA for the CDR3: TGTGCCAGCAGCGTAGGGGACAGGGCCTCTGGAAACACCATATATTTT. The chain couples TRBV9 to TRBJ1-3; 9 bases align to TRBD1. V dropped 0 bases and J dropped 0; count of bases not matched to a gene: 1. This CDR3 contains 16 residues. CDR1 and CDR2 from the germline V gene are SGDLS and YYNGEE.

This clone was detected once. J is TRBJ2-7 and V is TRBV29-1; D possibly corresponds to TRBD1 (6 bases). The CDR3 loop spans 13 amino acids. Germline V lookup: CDR1 SQVTM, CDR2 ANQGSEA. The germline V and J ends were trimmed by 6 bases and 4 bases, with 16 bases remaining between them. The CDR3 loop is CSVAVDSIYEQYF. As DNA, the CDR3 is TGCAGCGTCGCCGTGGACAGTATATACGAGCAGTACTTC.

The chain has TRBV6-5 and TRBJ2-5, with a possible D match to TRBD1 (6 bases). Trimming pared 5 bases from V and 6 bases from J, leaving 13 bases between. Germline-derived CDR1 and CDR2 are MNHEY and SVGAGI. This CDR3 spans 13 amino acids. The CDR3: CASSTRDTQTQYF. The CDR3 nucleotides read TGTGCCAGCAGTACCCGGGACACCCAGACCCAGTACTTC.

The chain links TRBV6-1 to TRBJ1-4; a weak D match, TRBD1 (5 bases). The CDR3 length is 14 residues. Trimming took off 3 bases at V and 4 bases at J, with 9 bases between the two ends. CDR1 and CDR2 (germline): MNHNS, SASEGT. The CDR3 is CASSDFQGNEKLFF. DNA of the CDR3: TGTGCCAGCAGTGATTTCCAGGGTAATGAAAAACTGTTTTTT.

This chain joins TRBV9 and TRBJ2-6; 8 bases map to TRBD2. Germline trimming cut 0 bases from V and 4 bases from J; bases unmatched to any gene: 6. This CDR3 has 17 residues. CDR1 is SGDLS and CDR2 is YYNGEE in the germline V gene. DNA for the CDR3: TGTGCCAGCAGCGTAGCCGCTAGCGGGTCCGGGGCCAACGTCCTGACTTTC. Amino acid sequence: CASSVAASGSGANVLTF.

V is TRBV27 and J is TRBJ2-6; D call uncertain. The V gene's germline CDR1 is MNHEY and CDR2 SMNVEV (reference sequence). V gave up 3 bases and J gave up 4 bases, with 10 bases separating them. The CDR3 length is 15 residues. The CDR3: CASSFGPLGANVLTF. DNA for the CDR3: TGTGCCAGCAGTTTCGGGCCTCTGGGGGCCAACGTCCTGACTTTC. Drawing the rest from reference TRBV27 and TRBJ2-6, the complete variable domain is EAQVTQNPRYLITVTGKKLTVTCSQNMNHEYMSWYRQDPGLGLRQIYYSMNVEVTDKGDVPEGYKVSRKEKRNFPLILESPSPNQTSLYFCASSFGPLGANVLTFGAGSRLTVL.

This clone was observed a single time. V gene TRBV7-8 combines with J gene TRBJ2-7; no clear D. Germline lookup yields CDR1 SGHVS and CDR2 FQNEAQ. V lost 5 bases and J lost 3, with 11 bases in between. The CDR3 contains 13 residues. The CDR3 loop is CASSNETDYEQYF. The CDR3 coding sequence is TGTGCCAGCAGCAACGAGACGGACTACGAGCAGTACTTC.